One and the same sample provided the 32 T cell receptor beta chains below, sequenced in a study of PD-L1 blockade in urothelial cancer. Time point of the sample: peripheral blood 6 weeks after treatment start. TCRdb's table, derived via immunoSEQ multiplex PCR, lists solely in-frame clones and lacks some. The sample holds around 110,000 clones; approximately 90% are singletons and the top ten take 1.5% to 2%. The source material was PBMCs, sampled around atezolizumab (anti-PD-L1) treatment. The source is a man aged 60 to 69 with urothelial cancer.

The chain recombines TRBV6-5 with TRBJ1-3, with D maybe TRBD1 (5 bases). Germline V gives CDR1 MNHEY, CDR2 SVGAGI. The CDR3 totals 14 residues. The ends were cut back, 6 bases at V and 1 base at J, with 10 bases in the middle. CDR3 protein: CASRQGSSGNTIYF. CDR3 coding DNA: TGTGCCAGCAGGCAGGGCTCTTCTGGAAACACCATATATTTT.

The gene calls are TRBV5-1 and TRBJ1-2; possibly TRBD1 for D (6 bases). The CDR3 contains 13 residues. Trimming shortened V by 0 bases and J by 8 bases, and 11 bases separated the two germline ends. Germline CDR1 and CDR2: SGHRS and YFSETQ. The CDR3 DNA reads TGCGCCAGCAGCTTGGAGGCAGGGGTAGGCTACACCTTC. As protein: CASSLEAGVGYTF. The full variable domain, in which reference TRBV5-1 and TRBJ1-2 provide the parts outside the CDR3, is KAGVTQTPRYLIKTRGQQVTLSCSPISGHRSVSWYQQTPGQGLQFLFEYFSETQRNKGNFPGRFSGRQFSNSRSEMNVSTLELGDSALYLCASSLEAGVGYTFGSGTRLTVV.

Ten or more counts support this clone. CDR3 bases: TGTGCCAGCAGCTTATTGACAGGGAATGGCTACACCTTC. Translation gives CASSLLTGNGYTF. This rearrangement joins TRBV7-9 to TRBJ1-2; 7 bases are shared with TRBD1. From germline, CDR1 is SEHNR and CDR2 FQNEAQ (reference sequence). Trimming at V came to 2 bases and at J to 6 bases, leaving 3 bases not matched to a gene. This CDR3 has 13 residues.

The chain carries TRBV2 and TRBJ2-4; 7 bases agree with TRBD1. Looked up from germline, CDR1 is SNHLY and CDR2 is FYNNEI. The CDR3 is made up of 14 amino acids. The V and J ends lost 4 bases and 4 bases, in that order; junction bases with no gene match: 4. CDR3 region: CASSARDSKNIQYF. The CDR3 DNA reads TGTGCCAGCAGTGCCCGGGACAGTAAAAACATTCAGTACTTC.

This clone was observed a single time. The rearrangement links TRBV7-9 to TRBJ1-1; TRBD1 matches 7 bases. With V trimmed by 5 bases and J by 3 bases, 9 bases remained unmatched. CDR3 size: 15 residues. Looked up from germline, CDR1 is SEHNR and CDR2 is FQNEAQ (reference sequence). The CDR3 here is CASSLTGSGYTEAFF. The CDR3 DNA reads TGTGCCAGCAGCCTGACAGGGTCTGGGTACACTGAAGCTTTCTTT.

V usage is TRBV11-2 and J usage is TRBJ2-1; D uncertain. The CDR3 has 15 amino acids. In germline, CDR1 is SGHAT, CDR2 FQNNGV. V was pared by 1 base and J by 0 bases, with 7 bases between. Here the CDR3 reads CASSLVMSSYNEQFF. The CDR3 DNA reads TGTGCCAGCAGCTTAGTCATGAGCTCCTACAATGAGCAGTTCTTC.

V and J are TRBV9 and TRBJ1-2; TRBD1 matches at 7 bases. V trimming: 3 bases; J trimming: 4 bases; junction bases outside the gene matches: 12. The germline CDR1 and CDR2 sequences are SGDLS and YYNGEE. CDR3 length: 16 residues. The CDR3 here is CASSALATGQSYGYTF. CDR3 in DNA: TGTGCCAGCAGCGCCCTAGCCACGGGACAGTCCTATGGCTACACCTTC.

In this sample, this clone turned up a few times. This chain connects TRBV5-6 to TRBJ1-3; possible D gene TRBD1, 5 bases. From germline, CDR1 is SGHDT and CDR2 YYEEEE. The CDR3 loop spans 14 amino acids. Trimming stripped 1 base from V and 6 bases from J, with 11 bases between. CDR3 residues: CASSLRGTSNTIYF. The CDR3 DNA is TGTGCCAGCAGCTTGAGGGGAACCTCAAACACCATATATTTT. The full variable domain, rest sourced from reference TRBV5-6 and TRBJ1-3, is DAGVTQSPTHLIKTRGQQVTLRCSPKSGHDTVSWYQQALGQGPQFIFQYYEEEERQRGNFPDRFSGHQFPNYSSELNVNALLLGDSALYLCASSLRGTSNTIYFGEGSWLTVV.

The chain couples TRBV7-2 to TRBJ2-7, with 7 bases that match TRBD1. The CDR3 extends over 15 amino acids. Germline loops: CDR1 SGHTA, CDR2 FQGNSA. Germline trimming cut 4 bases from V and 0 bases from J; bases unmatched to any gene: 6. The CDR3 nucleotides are TGTGCCAGCAGCTCTAGACAGGGCCCCTCCTACGAGCAGTACTTC. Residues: CASSSRQGPSYEQYF.

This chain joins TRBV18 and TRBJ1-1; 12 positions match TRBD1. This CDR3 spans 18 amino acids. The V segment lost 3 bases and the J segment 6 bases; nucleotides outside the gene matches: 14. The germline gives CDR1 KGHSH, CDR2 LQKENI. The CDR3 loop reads CASSPTGTGGGLVPEAFF. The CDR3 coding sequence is TGTGCCAGCTCACCGACCGGGACAGGGGGCGGGTTAGTTCCTGAAGCTTTCTTT.

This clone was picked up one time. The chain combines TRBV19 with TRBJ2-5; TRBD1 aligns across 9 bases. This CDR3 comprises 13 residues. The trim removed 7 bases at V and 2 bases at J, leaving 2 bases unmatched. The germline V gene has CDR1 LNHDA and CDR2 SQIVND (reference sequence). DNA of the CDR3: TGTGCCAGTAAGGACAGGGGACAAGAGACCCAGTACTTC. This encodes CASKDRGQETQYF.

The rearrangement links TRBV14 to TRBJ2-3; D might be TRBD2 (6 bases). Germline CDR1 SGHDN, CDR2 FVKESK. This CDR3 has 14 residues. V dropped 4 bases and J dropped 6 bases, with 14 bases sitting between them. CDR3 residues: CASSPGGAGDTQYF. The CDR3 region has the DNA TGTGCCAGCAGCCCTGGAGGGGCTGGGGATACGCAGTATTTT.

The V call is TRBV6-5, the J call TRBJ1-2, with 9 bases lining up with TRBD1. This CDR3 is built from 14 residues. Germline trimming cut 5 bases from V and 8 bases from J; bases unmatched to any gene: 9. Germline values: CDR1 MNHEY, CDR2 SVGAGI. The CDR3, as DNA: TGTGCCAGCAGTAAAGGACAGGGGATGGGCGGCTACACCTTC. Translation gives CASSKGQGMGGYTF.

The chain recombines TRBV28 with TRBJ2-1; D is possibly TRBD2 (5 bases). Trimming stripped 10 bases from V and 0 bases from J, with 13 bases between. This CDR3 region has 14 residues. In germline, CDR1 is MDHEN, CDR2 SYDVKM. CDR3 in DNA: TGTGCCATCGAGGGTCCGAGCTCCTACAATGAGCAGTTCTTC. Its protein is CAIEGPSSYNEQFF.

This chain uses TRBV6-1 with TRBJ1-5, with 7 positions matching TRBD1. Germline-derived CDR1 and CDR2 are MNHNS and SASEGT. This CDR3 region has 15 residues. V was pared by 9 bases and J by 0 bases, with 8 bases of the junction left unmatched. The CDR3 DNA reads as TGTGCCAGTAACTCGGGACAGTATAGCAATCAGCCCCAGCATTTT. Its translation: CASNSGQYSNQPQHF.

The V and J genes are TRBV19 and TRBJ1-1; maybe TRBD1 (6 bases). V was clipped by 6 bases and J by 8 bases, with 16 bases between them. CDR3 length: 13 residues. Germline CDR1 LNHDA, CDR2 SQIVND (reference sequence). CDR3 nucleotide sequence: TGTGCCAGTAGCCTTAGACAGGCCTCGGAAGCTTTCTTT. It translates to CASSLRQASEAFF. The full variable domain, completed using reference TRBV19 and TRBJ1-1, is DGGITQSPKYLFRKEGQNVTLSCEQNLNHDAMYWYRQDPGQGLRLIYYSQIVNDFQKGDIAEGYSVSREKKESFPLTVTSAQKNPTAFYLCASSLRQASEAFFGQGTRLTVV.

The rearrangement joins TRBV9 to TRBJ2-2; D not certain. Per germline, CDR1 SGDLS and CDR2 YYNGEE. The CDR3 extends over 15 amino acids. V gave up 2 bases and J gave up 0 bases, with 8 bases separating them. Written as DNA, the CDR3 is TGTGCCAGCAGCGTCGGTAACGCGAACACCGGGGAGCTGTTTTTT. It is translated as CASSVGNANTGELFF.

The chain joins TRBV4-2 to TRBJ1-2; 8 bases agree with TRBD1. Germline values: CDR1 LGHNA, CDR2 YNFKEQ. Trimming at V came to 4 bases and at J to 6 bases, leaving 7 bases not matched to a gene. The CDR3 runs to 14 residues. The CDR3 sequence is CASSPSGQEDGYTF. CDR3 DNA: TGTGCCAGCAGCCCATCGGGACAGGAGGATGGCTACACCTTC.

CDR3 nucleotide sequence: TGTGCCAGCAGCGGGGGGGCAGGCCTTAATTCACCCCTCCACTTT. It translates to CASSGGAGLNSPLHF. The chain links TRBV11-2 to TRBJ1-6; tentative D call: TRBD1 (6 bases). The CDR3 has 15 residues. V shed 5 bases and J shed 6 bases, with 14 bases lying between them. Germline CDR1 and CDR2: SGHAT and FQNNGV.

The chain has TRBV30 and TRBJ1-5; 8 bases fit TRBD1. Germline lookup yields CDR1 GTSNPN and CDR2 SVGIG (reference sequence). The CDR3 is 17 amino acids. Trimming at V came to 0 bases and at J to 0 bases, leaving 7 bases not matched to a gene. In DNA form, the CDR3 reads TGTGCCTGGAGTGTCCCGGGACAGGTTTATAGCAATCAGCCCCAGCATTTT. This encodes CAWSVPGQVYSNQPQHF.

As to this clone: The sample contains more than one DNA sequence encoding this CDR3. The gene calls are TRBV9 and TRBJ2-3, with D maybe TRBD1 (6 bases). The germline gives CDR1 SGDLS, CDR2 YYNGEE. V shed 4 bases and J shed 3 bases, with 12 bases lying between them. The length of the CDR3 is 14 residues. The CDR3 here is CASSSRQETDTQYF. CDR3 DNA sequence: TGTGCCAGCAGCTCTCGACAGGAGACAGATACGCAGTATTTT.

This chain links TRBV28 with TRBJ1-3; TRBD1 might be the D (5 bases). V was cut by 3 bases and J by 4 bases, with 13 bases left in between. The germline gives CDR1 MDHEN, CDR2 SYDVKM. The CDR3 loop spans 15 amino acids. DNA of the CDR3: TGTGCCAGCAGTTTTGTAGGGGCCGACGGAAACACCATATATTTT. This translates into CASSFVGADGNTIYF. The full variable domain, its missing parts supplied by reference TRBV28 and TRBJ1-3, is DVKVTQSSRYLVKRTGEKVFLECVQDMDHENMFWYRQDPGLGLRLIYFSYDVKMKEKGDIPEGYSVSREKKERFSLILESASTNQTSMYLCASSFVGADGNTIYFGEGSWLTVV.

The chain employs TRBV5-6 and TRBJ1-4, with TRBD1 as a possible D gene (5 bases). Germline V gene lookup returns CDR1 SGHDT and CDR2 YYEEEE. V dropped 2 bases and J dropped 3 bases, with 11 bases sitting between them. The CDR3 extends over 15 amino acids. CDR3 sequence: CASSFLIQANEKLFF. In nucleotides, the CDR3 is TGTGCCAGCAGCTTTTTAATACAGGCTAATGAAAAACTGTTTTTT. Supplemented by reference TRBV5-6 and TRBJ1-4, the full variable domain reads DAGVTQSPTHLIKTRGQQVTLRCSPKSGHDTVSWYQQALGQGPQFIFQYYEEEERQRGNFPDRFSGHQFPNYSSELNVNALLLGDSALYLCASSFLIQANEKLFFGSGTQLSVL.

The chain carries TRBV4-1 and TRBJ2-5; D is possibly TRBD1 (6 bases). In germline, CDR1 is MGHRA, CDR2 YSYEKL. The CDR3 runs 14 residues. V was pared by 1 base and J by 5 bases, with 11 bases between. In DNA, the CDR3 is TGCGCCAGCAGCCAAGCTGGGGGCGGGGAGACCCAGTACTTC. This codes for CASSQAGGGETQYF.

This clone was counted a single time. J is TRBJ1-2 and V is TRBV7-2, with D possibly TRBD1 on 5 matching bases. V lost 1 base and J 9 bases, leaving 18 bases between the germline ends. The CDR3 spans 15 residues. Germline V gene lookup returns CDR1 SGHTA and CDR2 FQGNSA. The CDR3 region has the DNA TGTGCCAGCAGCTTAGGCGGGGGTCAGTCGGCCCGCTACACCTTC. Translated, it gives CASSLGGGQSARYTF.

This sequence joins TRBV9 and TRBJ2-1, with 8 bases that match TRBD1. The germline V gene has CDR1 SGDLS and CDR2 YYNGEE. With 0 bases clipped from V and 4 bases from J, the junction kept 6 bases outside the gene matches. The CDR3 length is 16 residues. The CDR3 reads CASSVDARDRYNEQFF. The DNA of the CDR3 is TGTGCCAGCAGCGTAGACGCACGGGACAGGTACAATGAGCAGTTCTTC.

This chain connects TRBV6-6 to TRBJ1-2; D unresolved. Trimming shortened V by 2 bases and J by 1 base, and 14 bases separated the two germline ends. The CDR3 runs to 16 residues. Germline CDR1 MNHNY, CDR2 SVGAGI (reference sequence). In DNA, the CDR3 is TGTGCCAGCAGTTACCCCTCCGCTACCTTTAACTATGGCTACACCTTC. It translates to CASSYPSATFNYGYTF.

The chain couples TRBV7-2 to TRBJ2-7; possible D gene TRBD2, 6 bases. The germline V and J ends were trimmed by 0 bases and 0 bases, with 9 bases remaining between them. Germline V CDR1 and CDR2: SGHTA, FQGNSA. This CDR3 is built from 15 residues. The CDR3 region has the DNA TGTGCCAGCAGCTTAGCGGCGGGGAGCTCCTACGAGCAGTACTTC. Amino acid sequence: CASSLAAGSSYEQYF.

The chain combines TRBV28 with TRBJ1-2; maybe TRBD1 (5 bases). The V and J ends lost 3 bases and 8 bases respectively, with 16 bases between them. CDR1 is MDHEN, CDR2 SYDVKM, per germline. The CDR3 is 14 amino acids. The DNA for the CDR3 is TGTGCCAGCAGTTTGGGGCCCCTCAAGGAGGGCTACACCTTC. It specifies CASSLGPLKEGYTF.

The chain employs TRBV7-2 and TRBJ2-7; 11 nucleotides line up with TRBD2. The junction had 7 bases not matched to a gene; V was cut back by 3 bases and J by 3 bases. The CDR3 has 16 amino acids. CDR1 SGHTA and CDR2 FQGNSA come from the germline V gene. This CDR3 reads CASSLDPSGGLYEQYF. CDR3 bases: TGTGCCAGCAGCTTGGACCCTAGCGGGGGGCTCTACGAGCAGTACTTC.

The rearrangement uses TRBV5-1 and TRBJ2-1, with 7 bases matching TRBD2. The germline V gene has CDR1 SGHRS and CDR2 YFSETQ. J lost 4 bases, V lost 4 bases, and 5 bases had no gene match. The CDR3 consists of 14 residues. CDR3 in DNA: TGCGCCAGCAGCGACGACGGGGGGTACAATGAGCAGTTCTTC. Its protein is CASSDDGGYNEQFF.

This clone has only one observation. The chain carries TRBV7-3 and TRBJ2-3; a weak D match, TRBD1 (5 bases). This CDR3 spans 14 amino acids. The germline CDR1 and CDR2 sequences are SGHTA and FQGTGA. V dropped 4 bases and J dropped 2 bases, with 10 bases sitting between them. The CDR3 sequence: CASSYDSYTDTQYF. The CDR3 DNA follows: TGTGCCAGCAGCTACGACAGTTACACAGATACGCAGTATTTT.